This T cell receptor (beta chain) was recovered during a study of cytomegalovirus exposure and HLA in healthy donors. Study results and caveats: Differences between HLA loci emerged in a later analysis of TCR association rates, with DRB1 most and HLA-C fewest.

Germline V gene sequence: CDR1 SQVTM, CDR2 ANQGSEA. The CDR3 covers 13 residues. V lost 4 bases, J lost 5 bases, and 5 bases stayed unmatched. Use of 60 Vbeta and 13 Jbeta primers characterized the PCR. Only in-frame clones appear in the TCRdb table, and some are missing; sequencing was by immunoSEQ multiplex PCR. Of 80,000 to 100,000 clones in the sample, 79% were seen once. A remark on this clone: What it recognizes is unknown.

The receptor comes from a male donor in good health and CMV-seropositive. The chain couples TRBV29-1 to TRBJ1-2, with 9 bases aligning to TRBD1. Sequenced material: PBMCs. The CDR3 reads CSVAQGALYGYTF. CDR3 in DNA: TGCAGCGTTGCACAGGGGGCCCTATATGGCTACACCTTC.